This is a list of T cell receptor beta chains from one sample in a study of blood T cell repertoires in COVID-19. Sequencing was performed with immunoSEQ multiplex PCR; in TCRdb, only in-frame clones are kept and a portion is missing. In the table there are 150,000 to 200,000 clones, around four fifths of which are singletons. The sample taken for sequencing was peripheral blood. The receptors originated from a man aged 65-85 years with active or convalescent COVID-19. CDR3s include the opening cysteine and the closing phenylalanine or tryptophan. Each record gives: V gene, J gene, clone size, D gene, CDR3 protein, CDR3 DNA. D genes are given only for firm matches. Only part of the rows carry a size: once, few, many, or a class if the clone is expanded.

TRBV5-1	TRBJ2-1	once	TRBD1	CASRLPGQPNNEQFF	TGCGCCAGCCGCCTGCCGGGACAGCCGAACAATGAGCAGTTCTTC
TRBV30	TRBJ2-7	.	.	CAWSGVMGRSYEQYF	TGTGCCTGGAGTGGAGTTATGGGCCGATCCTACGAGCAGTACTTC
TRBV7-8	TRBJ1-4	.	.	CASSLVTGGEKLFF	TGTGCCAGCAGCTTAGTAACCGGCGGGGAAAAACTGTTTTTT
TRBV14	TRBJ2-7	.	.	CASSPRDSFNYEQYF	TGTGCCAGCAGCCCTCGGGACTCTTTCAACTACGAGCAGTACTTC
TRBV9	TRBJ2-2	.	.	CASSVTERDTGELFF	TGTGCCAGCAGCGTAACGGAGAGGGACACCGGGGAGCTGTTTTTT
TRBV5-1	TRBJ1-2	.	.	CASSLEPGANYGYTF	TGCGCCAGCAGCTTGGAACCGGGAGCTAACTATGGCTACACCTTC
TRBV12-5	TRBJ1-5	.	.	CASGQGTLLGNQPQHF	TGTGCTAGTGGCCAAGGGACTCTACTTGGCAATCAGCCCCAGCATTTT
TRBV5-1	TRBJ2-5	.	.	CASRKVGDPGETQYF	TGCGCCAGCCGCAAGGTAGGGGATCCGGGAGAGACCCAGTACTTC
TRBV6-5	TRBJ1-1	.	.	CASSPSWGGGTEAFF	TGTGCCAGCAGCCCCAGTTGGGGCGGGGGCACTGAAGCTTTCTTT
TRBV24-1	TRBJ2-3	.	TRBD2	CATSDPGGDTQYF	TGTGCCACCAGTGACCCGGGGGGGGATACGCAGTATTTT
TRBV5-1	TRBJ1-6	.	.	CASSLGTTYSPLHF	TGCGCCAGCAGCTTGGGCACTACCTATTCACCCCTCCACTTT
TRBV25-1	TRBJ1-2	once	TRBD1	CASGTGPVNYGYTF	TGTGCCAGTGGGACAGGGCCAGTTAACTATGGCTACACCTTC
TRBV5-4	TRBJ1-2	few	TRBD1	CASISLPGQGSSNYGYTF	TGTGCCAGCATCTCTTTACCGGGACAGGGGTCCTCTAACTATGGCTACACCTTC
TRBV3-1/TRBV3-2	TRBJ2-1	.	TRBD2	CASSQDLGTSGSPEQFF	TGTGCCAGCAGCCAAGATCTAGGGACTAGCGGGAGTCCTGAGCAGTTCTTC
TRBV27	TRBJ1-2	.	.	CASSLTAVNYGYTF	TGTGCCAGCAGTTTAACCGCGGTTAACTATGGCTACACCTTC
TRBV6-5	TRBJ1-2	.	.	CASSYSRTGPNYGYTF	TGTGCCAGCAGTTACTCGCGAACAGGGCCTAACTATGGCTACACCTTC
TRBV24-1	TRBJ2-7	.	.	CATSDPVTYEQYF	TGTGCCACCAGTGATCCCGTTACCTACGAGCAGTACTTC
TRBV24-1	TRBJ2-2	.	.	CATLDSNTGELFF	TGTGCCACCCTAGACTCGAACACCGGGGAGCTGTTTTTT
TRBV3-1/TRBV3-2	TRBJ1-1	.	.	CASSQAFSEAFF	TGTGCCAGCAGCCAAGCCTTTTCTGAAGCTTTCTTT
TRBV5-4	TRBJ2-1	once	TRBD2	CASSSTISGRAVREQFF	TGTGCCAGCAGCTCCACCATTAGCGGGAGGGCAGTCCGAGAGCAGTTCTTC
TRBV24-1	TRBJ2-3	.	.	CATSDSRVTDTQYF	TGTGCCACCAGTGATTCCCGGGTTACAGATACGCAGTATTTT
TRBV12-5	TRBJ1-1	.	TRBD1	CASGLVLDRAPRAAFF	TGTGCTAGTGGTTTGGTACTGGACAGGGCCCCACGGGCCGCTTTCTTT
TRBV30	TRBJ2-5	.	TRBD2	CAWSAGLAGRQETQYF	TGTGCCTGGAGTGCGGGACTAGCGGGCCGCCAAGAGACCCAGTACTTC
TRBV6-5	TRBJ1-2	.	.	CASSSTAGYYGYTF	TGTGCCAGCAGTTCGACGGCGGGGTACTATGGCTACACCTTC
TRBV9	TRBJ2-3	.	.	CASSGGMSGSTDTQYF	TGTGCCAGCAGCGGGGGAATGAGCGGAAGCACAGATACGCAGTATTTT
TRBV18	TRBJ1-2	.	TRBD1	CASSPSGQGFEGYTF	TGTGCCAGCTCACCATCCGGACAGGGCTTTGAAGGCTACACCTTC
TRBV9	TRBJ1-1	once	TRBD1	CASSVEGTDTEAFF	TGTGCCAGCAGCGTAGAGGGGACAGACACTGAAGCTTTCTTT
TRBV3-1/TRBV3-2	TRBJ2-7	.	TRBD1	CASSRHRGEAYEQYF	TGTGCCAGCAGCCGTCACAGGGGGGAGGCTTACGAGCAGTACTTC
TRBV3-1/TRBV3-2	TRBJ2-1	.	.	CASSHWASATAYNEQFF	TGTGCCAGCAGCCATTGGGCTAGCGCAACCGCCTACAATGAGCAGTTCTTC
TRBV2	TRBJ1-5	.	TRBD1	CASSDGRGLQPQHF	TGTGCCAGCAGTGACGGCAGGGGGCTTCAGCCCCAGCATTTT
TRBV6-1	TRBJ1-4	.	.	CASSEMKGVGGEKLFF	TGTGCCAGCAGTGAGATGAAGGGGGTCGGAGGCGAAAAACTGTTTTTT
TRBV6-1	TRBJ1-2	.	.	CASSEHRHDTF	TGTGCCAGCAGTGAACACAGGCACGACACCTTC
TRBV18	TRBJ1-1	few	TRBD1	CASSPHRGGGTEAFF	TGTGCCAGCTCACCGCACAGGGGGGGAGGGACTGAAGCTTTCTTT
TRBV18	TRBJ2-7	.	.	CASSPSGTPYEQYF	TGTGCCAGCTCACCCTCCGGGACACCATACGAGCAGTACTTC
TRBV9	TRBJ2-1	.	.	CASSARPGASYNEQFF	TGTGCCAGCAGCGCTCGCCCGGGAGCATCCTACAATGAGCAGTTCTTC
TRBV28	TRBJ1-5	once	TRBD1	CASSLDRVGRQPQHF	TGTGCCAGCAGTCTTGACAGGGTAGGTCGGCAGCCCCAGCATTTT
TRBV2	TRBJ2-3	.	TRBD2	CASGEELAGTDTQYF	TGTGCCAGCGGAGAGGAGCTAGCGGGGACAGATACGCAGTATTTT
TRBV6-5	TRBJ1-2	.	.	CASSYKEYYTF	TGTGCCAGCAGTTACAAAGAGTATTACACCTTC
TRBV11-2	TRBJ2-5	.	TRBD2	CASSLGWGTSGDQETQYF	TGTGCCAGCAGCTTAGGTTGGGGGACTAGCGGGGACCAAGAGACCCAGTACTTC
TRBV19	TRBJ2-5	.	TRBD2	CASSPGLGRQETQYF	TGTGCCAGTAGTCCGGGACTAGGGAGACAAGAGACCCAGTACTTC
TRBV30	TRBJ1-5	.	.	CAWRFKGATNQPQHF	TGTGCCTGGAGATTTAAGGGAGCAACGAATCAGCCCCAGCATTTT
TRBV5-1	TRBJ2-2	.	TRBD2	CASSHRAGVTGELFF	TGCGCCAGCAGCCACCGAGCGGGAGTAACCGGGGAGCTGTTTTTT